This T cell receptor (beta chain) is from a study of shared clonotypes between healthy human individuals. Findings of the study overall: Sorted-subset sequencing, rarefaction showed, was incomplete despite large depth. Sampling covered nothing but blood. Tissue TCR repertoires likely differ from those found in blood.

This clone came up once. Its antigen is not identified. Trimming took 5 bases from V and 4 from J, leaving 15 bases between them. CDR1 is LNHDA and CDR2 is SQIVND in the germline V gene (reference sequence). CDR3 length: 16 amino acids. Donors included only healthy HIV-negative adults lacking recent acute infections or vaccinations. It was into CD45RA+ naive and CD45RA-negative memory subsets that the CD4+ cells were split. This table comes from immunoSEQ multiplex PCR, and its TCRdb copy is limited to in-frame clones, with some not included. The sample consists of millions of clones, about 92% of them appearing once.

The receptor was derived from a man aged 18-30 years in good health. Sequences were obtained from naive CD4+ T cells sorted from blood. Subset here: CD45RA+ positively selected. The J gene is TRBJ1-6, the V gene TRBV19, with D perhaps matching TRBD1 (6 bases). The DNA for the CDR3 is TGTGCCAGTAGTCCAACAGGGAATCAATATAATTCACCCCTCCACTTT. Protein: CASSPTGNQYNSPLHF.